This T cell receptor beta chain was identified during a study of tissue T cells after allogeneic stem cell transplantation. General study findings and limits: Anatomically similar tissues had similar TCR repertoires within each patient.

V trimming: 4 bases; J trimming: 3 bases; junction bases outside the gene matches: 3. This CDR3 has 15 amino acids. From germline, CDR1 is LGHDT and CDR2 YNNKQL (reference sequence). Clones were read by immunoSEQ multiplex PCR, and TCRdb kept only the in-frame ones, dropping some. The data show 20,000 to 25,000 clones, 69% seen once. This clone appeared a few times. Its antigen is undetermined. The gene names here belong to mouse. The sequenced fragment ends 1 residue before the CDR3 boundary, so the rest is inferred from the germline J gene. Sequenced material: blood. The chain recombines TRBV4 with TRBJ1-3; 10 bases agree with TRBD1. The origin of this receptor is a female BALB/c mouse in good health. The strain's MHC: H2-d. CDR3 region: CASSSRDRGGNTLYF. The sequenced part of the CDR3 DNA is TGTGCCAGCAGCTCCCGGGACAGGGGTGGAAATACGCTCTAT. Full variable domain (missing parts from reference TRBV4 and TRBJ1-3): ETAVFQTPNYHVTQVGNEVSFNCKQTLGHDTMYWYKQDSKKLLKIMFSYNNKQLIVNETVPRRFSPQSSDKAHLNLRIKSVEPEDSAVYLCASSSRDRGGNTLYFGEGSRLIVV.